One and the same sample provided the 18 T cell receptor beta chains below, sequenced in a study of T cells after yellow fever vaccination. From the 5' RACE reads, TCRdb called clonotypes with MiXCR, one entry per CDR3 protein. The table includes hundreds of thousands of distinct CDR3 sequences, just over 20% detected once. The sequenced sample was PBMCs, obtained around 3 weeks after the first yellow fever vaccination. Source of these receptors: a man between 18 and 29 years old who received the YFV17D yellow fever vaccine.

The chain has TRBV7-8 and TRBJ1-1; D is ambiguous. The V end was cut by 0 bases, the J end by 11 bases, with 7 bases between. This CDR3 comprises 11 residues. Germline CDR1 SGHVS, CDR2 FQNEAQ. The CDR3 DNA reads TGTGCCAGCAGCTTAGCCGGGAGCGCTTTCTTT. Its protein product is CASSLAGSAFF.

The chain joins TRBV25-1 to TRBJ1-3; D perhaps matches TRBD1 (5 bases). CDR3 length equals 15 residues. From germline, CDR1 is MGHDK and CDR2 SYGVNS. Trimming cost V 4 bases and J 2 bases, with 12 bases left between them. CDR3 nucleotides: TGTGCCAGCAGTGTACTTGGGACTGCTGGAAACACCATATATTTT. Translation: CASSVLGTAGNTIYF.

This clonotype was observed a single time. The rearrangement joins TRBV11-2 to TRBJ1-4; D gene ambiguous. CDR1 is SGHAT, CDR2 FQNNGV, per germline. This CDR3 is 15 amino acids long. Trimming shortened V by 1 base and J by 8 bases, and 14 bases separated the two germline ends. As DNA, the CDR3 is TGTGCCAGCAGCTTAGGGATTTTCAAAATGGAAAAACTGTTTTTT. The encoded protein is CASSLGIFKMEKLFF. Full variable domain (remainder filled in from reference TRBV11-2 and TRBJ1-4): EAGVAQSPRYKIIEKRQSVAFWCNPISGHATLYWYQQILGQGPKLLIQFQNNGVVDDSQLPKDRFSAERLKGVDSTLKIQPAKLEDSAVYLCASSLGIFKMEKLFFGSGTQLSVL.

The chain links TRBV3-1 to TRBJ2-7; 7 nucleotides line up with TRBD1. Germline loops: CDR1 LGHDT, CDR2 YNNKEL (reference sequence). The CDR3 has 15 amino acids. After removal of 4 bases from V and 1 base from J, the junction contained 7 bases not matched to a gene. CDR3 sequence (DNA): TGTGCCAGCAGCCCCAGGGGGTCGTCATCCTACGAGCAGTACTTC. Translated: CASSPRGSSSYEQYF.

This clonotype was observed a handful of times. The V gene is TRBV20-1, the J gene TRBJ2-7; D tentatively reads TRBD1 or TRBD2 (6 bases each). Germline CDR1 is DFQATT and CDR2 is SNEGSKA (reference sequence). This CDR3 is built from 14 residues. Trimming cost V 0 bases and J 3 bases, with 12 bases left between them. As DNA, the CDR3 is TGCAGTGCTAGAGATCAGGGGCGGGACTACGAGCAGTACTTC. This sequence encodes CSARDQGRDYEQYF.

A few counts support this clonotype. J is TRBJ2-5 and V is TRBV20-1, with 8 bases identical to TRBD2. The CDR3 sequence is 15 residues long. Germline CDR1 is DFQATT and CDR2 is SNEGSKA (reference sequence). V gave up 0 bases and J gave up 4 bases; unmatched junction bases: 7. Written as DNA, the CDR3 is TGCAGTGCTAGAGATCCGGGGGGGGCCGGAGAGACCCAGTACTTC. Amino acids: CSARDPGGAGETQYF.

The CDR3 sequence: CASSVTGVGTDTQYF. Written as DNA, the CDR3 is TGCGCCAGCAGCGTGACAGGGGTGGGCACAGATACGCAGTATTTT. The genes are TRBV5-1 and TRBJ2-3; 8 bases match TRBD1. The CDR3 is 15 amino acids. Germline V gives CDR1 SGHRS, CDR2 YFSETQ. After removal of 4 bases from V and 1 base from J, the junction contained 5 bases not matched to a gene.

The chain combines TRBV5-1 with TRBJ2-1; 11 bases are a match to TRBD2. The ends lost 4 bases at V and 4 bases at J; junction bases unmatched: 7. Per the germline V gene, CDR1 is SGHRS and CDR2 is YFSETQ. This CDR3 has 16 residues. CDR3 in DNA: TGCGCCAGCAGCATGGGGCTAGCGGGGGGATACAATGAGCAGTTCTTC. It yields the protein CASSMGLAGGYNEQFF.

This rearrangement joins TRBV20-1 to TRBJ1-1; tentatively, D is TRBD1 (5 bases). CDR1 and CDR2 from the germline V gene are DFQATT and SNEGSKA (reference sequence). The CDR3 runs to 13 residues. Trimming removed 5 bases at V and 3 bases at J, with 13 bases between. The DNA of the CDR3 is TGCAGTGCTTCAGGAGGGACGCACACTGAAGCTTTCTTT. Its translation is CSASGGTHTEAFF.

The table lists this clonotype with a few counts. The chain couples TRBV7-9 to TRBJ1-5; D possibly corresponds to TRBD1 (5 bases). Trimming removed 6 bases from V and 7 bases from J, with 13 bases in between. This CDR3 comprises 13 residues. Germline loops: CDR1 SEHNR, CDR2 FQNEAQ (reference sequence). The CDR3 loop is CASSSRVGQPQHF. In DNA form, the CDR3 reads TGTGCCAGCAGTTCCAGGGTTGGCCAGCCCCAGCATTTT.

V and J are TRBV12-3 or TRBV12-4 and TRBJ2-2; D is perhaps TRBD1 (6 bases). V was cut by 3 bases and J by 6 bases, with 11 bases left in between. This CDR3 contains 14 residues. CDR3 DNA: TGTGCCAGCAGTTTGTCAGGGGATTCCGGGGAGCTGTTTTTT. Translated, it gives CASSLSGDSGELFF.

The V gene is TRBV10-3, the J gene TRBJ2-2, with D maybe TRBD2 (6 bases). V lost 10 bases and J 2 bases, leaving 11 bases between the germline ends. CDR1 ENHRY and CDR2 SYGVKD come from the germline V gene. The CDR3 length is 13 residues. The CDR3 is CATAGLNTGELFF. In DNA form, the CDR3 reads TGTGCCACCGCGGGACTTAACACCGGGGAGCTGTTTTTT.

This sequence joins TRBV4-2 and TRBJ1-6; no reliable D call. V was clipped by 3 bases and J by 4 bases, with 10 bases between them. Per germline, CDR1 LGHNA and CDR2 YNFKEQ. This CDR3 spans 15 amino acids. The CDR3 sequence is CASSQQDPYNSPLHF. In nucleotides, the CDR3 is TGTGCCAGCAGCCAGCAGGACCCATATAATTCACCCCTCCACTTT.

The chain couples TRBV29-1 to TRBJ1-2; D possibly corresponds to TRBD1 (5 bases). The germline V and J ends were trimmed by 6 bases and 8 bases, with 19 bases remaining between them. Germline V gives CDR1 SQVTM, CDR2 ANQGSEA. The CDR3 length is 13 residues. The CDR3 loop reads CSVHNWGLGGYTF. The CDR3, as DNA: TGCAGCGTCCACAACTGGGGACTGGGGGGCTACACCTTC.

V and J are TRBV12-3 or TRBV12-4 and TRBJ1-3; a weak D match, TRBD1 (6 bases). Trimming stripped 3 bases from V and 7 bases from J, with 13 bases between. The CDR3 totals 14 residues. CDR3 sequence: CASSLGGYRNTIYF. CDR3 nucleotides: TGTGCCAGCAGTTTGGGGGGCTATCGGAACACCATATATTTT.

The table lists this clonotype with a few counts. The CDR3 here is CASRSPGYTDTQYF. In DNA, the CDR3 is TGTGCCAGCAGGAGCCCAGGTTACACAGATACGCAGTATTTT. V is TRBV6-2 or TRBV6-3 and J is TRBJ2-3; D uncertain. The V end lost 6 bases, the J end lost 2 bases, and 12 bases lay between the germline ends. The CDR3 has 14 residues. Germline CDR1 is MNHEY and CDR2 is SVGEGT.

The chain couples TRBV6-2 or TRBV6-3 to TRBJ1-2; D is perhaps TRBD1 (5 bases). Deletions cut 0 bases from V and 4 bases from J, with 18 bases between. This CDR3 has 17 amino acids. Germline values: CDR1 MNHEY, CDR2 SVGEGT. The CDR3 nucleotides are TGTGCCAGCAGTTACTCAGGGGCAGGATATTCTCTCTATGGCTACACCTTC. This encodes CASSYSGAGYSLYGYTF.

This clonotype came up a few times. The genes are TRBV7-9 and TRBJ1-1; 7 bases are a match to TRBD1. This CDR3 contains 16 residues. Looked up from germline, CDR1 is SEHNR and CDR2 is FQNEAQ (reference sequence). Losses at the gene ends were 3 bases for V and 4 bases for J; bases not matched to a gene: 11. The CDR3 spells CASSFRPGGRSTEAFF. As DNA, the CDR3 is TGTGCCAGCAGCTTTAGGCCAGGGGGACGATCCACTGAAGCTTTCTTT.